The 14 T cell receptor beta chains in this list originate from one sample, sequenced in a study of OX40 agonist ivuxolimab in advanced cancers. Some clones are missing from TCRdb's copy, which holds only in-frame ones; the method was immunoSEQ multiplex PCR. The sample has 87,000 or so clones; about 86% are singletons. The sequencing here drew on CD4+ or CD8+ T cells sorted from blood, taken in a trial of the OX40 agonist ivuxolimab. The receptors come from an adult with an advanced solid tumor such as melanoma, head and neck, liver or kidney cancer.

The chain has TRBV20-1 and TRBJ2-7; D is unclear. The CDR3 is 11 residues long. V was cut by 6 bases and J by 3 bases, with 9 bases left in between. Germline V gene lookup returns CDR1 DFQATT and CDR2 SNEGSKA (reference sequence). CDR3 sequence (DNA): TGCAGTGCCACTCCTGACTACGAGCAGTACTTC. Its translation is CSATPDYEQYF.

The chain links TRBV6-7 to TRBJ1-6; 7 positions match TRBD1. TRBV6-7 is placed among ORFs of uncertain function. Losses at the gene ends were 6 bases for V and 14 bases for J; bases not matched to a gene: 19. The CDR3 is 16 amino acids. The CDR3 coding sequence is TGTGCCAGCAGGCACCTTGGGACAGACCTCCCCCCGGCCCTCCACTTT. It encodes CASRHLGTDLPPALHF.

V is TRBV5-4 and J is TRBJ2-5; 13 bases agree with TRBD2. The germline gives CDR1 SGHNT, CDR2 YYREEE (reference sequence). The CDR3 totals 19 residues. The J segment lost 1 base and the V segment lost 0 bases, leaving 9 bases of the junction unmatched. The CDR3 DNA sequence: TGTGCCAGCAGCTTGGGCGGGACTAGCGGGGTTGGGGGCCAAGAGACCCAGTACTTC. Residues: CASSLGGTSGVGGQETQYF.

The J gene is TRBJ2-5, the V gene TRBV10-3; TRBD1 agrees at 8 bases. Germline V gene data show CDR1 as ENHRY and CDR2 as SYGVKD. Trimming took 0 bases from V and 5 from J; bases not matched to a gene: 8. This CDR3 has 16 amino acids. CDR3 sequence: CAISESKGSGGETQYF. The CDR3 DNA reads TGTGCCATCAGTGAGTCGAAGGGGTCAGGGGGCGAGACCCAGTACTTC.

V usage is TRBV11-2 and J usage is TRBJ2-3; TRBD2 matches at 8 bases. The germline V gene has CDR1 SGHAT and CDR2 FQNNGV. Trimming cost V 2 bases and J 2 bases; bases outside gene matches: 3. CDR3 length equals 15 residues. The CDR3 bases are TGTGCCAGCAGCTTAAATAGCGGGGTCACAGATACGCAGTATTTT. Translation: CASSLNSGVTDTQYF.

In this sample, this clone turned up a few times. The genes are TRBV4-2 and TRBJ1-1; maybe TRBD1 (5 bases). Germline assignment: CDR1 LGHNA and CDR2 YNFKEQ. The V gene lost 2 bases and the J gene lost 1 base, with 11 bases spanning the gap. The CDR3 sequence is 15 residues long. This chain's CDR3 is CASSQQGSGNTEAFF. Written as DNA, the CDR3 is TGTGCCAGCAGCCAACAGGGTAGCGGGAACACTGAAGCTTTCTTT.

The CDR3 DNA is TGCGCCAGCAGCCAAGATTGGGCCGATAATGAAAAACTGTTTTTT. It codes for CASSQDWADNEKLFF. The V and J genes are TRBV4-3 and TRBJ1-4; unclear D gene. CDR1 and CDR2 (germline): LGHNA, YSLEER. V shed 0 bases and J shed 4 bases, with 9 bases lying between them. The CDR3 loop spans 15 amino acids.

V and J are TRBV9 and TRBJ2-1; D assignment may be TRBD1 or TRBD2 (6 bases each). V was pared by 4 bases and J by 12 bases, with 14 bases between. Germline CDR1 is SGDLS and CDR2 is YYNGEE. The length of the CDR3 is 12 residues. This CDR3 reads CASSTRGGRQFF. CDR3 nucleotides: TGTGCCAGCAGCACCAGGGGAGGTCGGCAGTTCTTC.

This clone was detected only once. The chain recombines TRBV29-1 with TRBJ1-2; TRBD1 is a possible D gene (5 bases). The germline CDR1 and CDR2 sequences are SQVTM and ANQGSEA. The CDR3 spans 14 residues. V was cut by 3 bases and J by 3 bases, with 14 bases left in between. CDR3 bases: TGCAGCGTTGACGGGGGGGTGGTCGACTATGGCTACACCTTC. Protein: CSVDGGVVDYGYTF.

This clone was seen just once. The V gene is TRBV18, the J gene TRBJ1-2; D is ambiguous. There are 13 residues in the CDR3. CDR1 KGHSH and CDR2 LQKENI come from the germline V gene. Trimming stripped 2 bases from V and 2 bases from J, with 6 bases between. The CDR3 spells CASSPDRNYGYTF. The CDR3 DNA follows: TGTGCCAGCTCACCAGACCGGAACTATGGCTACACCTTC. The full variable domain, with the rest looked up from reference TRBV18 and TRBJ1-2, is NAGVMQNPRHLVRRRGQEARLRCSPMKGHSHVYWYRQLPEEGLKFMVYLQKENIIDESGMPKERFSAEFPKEGPSILRIQQVVRGDSAAYFCASSPDRNYGYTFGSGTRLTVV.

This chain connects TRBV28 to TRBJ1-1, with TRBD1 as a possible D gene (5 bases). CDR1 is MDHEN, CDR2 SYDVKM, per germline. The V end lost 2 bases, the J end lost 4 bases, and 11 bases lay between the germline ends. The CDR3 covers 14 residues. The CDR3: CASSLSRGGTEAFF. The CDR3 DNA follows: TGTGCCAGCAGTTTAAGTCGGGGGGGCACTGAAGCTTTCTTT.

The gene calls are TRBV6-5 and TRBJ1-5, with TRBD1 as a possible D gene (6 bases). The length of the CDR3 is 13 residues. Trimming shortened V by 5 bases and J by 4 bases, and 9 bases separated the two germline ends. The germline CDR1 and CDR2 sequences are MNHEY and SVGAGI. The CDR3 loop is CASSVQGNQPQHF. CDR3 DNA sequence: TGTGCCAGCAGTGTACAGGGAAATCAGCCCCAGCATTTT.

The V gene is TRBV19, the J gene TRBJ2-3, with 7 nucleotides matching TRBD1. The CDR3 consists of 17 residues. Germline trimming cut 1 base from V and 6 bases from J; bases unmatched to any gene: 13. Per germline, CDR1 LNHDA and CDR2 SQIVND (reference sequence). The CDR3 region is CASSIALGAGGPDTQYF. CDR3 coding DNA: TGTGCCAGTAGTATAGCTCTCGGGGCAGGGGGACCGGATACGCAGTATTTT. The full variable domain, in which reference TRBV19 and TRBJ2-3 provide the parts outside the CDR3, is DGGITQSPKYLFRKEGQNVTLSCEQNLNHDAMYWYRQDPGQGLRLIYYSQIVNDFQKGDIAEGYSVSREKKESFPLTVTSAQKNPTAFYLCASSIALGAGGPDTQYFGPGTRLTVL.

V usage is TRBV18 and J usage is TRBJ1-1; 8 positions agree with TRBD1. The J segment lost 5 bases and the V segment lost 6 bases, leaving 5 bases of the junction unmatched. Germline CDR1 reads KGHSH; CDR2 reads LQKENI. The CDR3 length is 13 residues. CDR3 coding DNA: TGTGCCAGCTCCCAGGGGGCGGGTACTGAAGCTTTCTTT. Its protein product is CASSQGAGTEAFF.